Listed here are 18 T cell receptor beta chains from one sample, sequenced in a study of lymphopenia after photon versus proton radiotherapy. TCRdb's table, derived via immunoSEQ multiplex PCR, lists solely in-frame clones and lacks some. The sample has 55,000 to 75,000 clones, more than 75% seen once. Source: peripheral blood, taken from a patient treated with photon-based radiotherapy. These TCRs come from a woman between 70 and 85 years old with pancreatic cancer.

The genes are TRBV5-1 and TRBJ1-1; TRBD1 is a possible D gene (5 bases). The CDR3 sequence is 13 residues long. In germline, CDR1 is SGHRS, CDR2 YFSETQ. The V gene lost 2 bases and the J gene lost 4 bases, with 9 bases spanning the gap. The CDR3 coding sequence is TGCGCCAGCAGCTTCCCAGGGACCACTGAAGCTTTCTTT. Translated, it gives CASSFPGTTEAFF.

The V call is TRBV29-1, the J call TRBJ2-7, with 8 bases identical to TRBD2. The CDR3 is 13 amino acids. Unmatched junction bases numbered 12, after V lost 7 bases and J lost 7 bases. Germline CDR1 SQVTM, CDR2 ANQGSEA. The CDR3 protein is CSAFYREGEEQYF. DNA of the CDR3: TGCAGCGCCTTTTACCGGGAGGGCGAGGAGCAGTACTTC.

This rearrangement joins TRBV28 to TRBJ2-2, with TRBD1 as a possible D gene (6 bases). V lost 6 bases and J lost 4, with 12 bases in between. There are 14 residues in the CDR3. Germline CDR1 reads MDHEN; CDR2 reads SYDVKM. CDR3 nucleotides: TGTGCCAGCAGATACCGACAGGCCACCGGGGAGCTGTTTTTT. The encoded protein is CASRYRQATGELFF.

The CDR3 loop is CAAGRQGRLQPQHF. CDR3 in DNA: TGTGCCGCAGGGAGACAGGGTAGGCTTCAGCCCCAGCATTTT. V is TRBV30 and J is TRBJ1-5; 7 nucleotides match TRBD1. The junction had 13 bases not matched to a gene; V was cut back by 8 bases and J by 6 bases. CDR3 length: 14 residues. Germline V lookup: CDR1 GTSNPN, CDR2 SVGIG (reference sequence).

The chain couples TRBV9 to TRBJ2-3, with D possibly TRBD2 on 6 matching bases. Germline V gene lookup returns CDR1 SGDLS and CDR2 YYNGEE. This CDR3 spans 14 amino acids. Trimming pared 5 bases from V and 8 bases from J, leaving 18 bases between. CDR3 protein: CASRGTGAIGTQYF. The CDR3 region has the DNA TGTGCCAGCAGGGGGACGGGAGCCATAGGTACGCAGTATTTT.

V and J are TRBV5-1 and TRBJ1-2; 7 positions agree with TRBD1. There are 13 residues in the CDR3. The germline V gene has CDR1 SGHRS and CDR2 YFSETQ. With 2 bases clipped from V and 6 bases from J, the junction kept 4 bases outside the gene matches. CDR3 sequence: CASSFQGGNGYTF. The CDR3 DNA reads TGCGCCAGCAGCTTCCAGGGGGGTAATGGCTACACCTTC.

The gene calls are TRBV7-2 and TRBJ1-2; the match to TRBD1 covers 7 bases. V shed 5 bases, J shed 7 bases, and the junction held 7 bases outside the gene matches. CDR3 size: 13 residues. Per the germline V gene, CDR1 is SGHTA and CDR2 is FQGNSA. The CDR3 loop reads CASSPDRRSGYTF. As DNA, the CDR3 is TGTGCCAGCAGCCCGGACAGGCGGAGTGGCTACACCTTC.

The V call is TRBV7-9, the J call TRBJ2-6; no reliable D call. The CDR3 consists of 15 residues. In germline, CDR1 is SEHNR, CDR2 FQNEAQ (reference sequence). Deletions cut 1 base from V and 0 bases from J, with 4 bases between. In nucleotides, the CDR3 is TGTGCCAGCAGCTTAGAAGTCTCTGGGGCCAACGTCCTGACTTTC. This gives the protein CASSLEVSGANVLTF.

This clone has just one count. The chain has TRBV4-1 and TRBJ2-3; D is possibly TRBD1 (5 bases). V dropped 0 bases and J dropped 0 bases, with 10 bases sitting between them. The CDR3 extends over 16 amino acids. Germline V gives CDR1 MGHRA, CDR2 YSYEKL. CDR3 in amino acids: CASSQDWGSSTDTQYF. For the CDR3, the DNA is TGCGCCAGCAGCCAAGATTGGGGCTCTAGCACAGATACGCAGTATTTT.

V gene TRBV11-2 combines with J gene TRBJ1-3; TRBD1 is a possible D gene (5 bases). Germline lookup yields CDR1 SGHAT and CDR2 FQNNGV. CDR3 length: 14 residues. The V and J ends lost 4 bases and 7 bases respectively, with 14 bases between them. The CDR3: CASSSDWEGNTIYF. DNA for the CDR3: TGTGCCAGCAGCTCGGACTGGGAGGGGAACACCATATATTTT.

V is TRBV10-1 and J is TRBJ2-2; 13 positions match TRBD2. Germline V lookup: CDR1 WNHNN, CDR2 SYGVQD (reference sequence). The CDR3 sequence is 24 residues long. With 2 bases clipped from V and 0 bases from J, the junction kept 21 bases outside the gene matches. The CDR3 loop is CASSEDNSRIPGLAGPSNTGELFF. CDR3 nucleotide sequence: TGCGCCAGCAGTGAGGACAATTCACGGATCCCGGGACTAGCGGGACCTTCGAACACCGGGGAGCTGTTTTTT.

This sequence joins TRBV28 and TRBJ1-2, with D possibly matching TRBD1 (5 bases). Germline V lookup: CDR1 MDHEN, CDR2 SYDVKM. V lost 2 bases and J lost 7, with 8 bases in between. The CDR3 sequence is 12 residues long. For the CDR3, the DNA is TGTGCCAGCAGTTTACAGGGCTCTGGCTACACCTTC. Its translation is CASSLQGSGYTF.

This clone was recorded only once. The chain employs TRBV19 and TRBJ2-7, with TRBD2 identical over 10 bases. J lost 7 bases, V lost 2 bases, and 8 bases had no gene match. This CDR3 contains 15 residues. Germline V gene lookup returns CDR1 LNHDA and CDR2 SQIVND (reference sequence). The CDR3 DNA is TGTGCCAGTAGTATATTGGCTAGCGGGAGTGGTGAGCAGTACTTC. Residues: CASSILASGSGEQYF.

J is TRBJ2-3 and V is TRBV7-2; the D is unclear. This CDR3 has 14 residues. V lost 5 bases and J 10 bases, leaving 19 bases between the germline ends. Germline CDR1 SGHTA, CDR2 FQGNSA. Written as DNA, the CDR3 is TGTGCCAGCAGCCCCGGGCTGGGCTGGACGGCGCAGTATTTT. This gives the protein CASSPGLGWTAQYF.

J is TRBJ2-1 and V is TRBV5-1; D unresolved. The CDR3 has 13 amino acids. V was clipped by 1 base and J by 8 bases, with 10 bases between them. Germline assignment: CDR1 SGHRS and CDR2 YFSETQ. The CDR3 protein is CASSLRAGDEQFF. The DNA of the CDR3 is TGCGCCAGCAGCTTGCGGGCCGGCGATGAGCAGTTCTTC.

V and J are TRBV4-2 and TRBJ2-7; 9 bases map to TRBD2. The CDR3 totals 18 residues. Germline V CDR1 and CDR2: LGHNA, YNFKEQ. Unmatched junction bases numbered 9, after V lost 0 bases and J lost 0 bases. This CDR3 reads CASSQEIAGAAPSYEQYF. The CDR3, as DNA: TGTGCCAGCAGCCAAGAAATAGCGGGAGCCGCCCCCTCCTACGAGCAGTACTTC.

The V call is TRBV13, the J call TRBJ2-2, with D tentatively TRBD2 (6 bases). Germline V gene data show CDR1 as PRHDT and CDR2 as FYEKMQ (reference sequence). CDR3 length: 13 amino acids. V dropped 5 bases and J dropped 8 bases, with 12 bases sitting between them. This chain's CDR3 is CASSQHRGGELFF. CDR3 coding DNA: TGTGCCAGCAGCCAACACCGGGGGGGGGAGCTGTTTTTT.

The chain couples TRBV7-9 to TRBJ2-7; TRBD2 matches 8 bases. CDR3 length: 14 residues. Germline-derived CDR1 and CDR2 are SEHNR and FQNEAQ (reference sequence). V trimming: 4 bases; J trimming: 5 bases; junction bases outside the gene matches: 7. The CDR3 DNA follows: TGTGCCAGCAGCTCCGCGGGAGGCCGGGACGAGCAGTACTTC. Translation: CASSSAGGRDEQYF.